The clone carrying this TCR beta chain was observed a handful of times. This sample was included in a study of T cells after yellow fever vaccination. Trimming took 8 bases from V and 1 from J; bases not matched to a gene: 7. The V gene's germline CDR1 is DFQATT and CDR2 SNEGSKA (reference sequence). The CDR3 sequence is 16 residues long. TCRdb itself ran the 5' RACE reads through MiXCR, one entry per CDR3 protein. The data contain roughly 500,000 distinct CDR3 sequences, approximately 21% of them singletons. This clonotype originated in a young man who received the YFV17D yellow fever vaccine. The starting material was PBMCs, obtained 15 days after the yellow fever booster vaccination. This chain connects TRBV20-1 to TRBJ2-1; 14 positions agree with TRBD2. The CDR3 bases are TGCAGTACGGGACTAGCGGGAGCTAGGTCCTACAATGAGCAGTTCTTC. Its translation is CSTGLAGARSYNEQFF.